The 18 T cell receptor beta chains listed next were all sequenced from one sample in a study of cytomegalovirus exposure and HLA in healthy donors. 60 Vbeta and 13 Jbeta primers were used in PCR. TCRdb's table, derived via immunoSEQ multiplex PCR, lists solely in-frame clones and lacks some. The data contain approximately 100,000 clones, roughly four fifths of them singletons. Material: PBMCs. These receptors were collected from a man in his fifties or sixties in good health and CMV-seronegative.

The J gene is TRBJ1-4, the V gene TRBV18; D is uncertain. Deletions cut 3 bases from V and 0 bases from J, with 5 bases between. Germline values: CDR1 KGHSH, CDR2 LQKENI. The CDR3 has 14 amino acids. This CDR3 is CASSPQATNEKLFF. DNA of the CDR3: TGTGCCAGCTCACCGCAGGCAACTAATGAAAAACTGTTTTTT. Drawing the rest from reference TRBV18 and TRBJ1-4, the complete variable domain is NAGVMQNPRHLVRRRGQEARLRCSPMKGHSHVYWYRQLPEEGLKFMVYLQKENIIDESGMPKERFSAEFPKEGPSILRIQQVVRGDSAAYFCASSPQATNEKLFFGSGTQLSVL.

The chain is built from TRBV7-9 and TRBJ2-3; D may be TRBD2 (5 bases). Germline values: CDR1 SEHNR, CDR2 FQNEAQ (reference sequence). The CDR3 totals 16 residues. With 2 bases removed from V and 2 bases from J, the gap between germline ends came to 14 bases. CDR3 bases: TGTGCCAGCAGCTTAAGGAGGCAGTTTCACACAGATACGCAGTATTTT. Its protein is CASSLRRQFHTDTQYF.

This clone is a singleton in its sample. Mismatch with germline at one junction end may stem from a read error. This CDR3 reads CSSSLASTEAFF. CDR3 in DNA: TGTTCCAGCAGCTTGGCCAGCACTGAAGCTTTCTTT. This sequence joins TRBV7-9 and TRBJ1-1; the D is unclear. The CDR3 contains 12 residues. The germline V gene has CDR1 SEHNR and CDR2 FQNEAQ (reference sequence).

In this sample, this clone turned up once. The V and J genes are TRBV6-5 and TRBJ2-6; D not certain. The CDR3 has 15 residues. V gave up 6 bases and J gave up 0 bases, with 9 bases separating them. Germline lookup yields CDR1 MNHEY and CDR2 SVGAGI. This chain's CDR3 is CASRPRYSGANVLTF. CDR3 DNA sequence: TGTGCCAGCAGGCCCAGATACTCTGGGGCCAACGTCCTGACTTTC.

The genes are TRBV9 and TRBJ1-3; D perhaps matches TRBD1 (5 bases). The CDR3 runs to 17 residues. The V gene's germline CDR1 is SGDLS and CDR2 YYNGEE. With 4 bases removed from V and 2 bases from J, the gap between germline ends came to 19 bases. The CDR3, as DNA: TGTGCCAGCAGCCCCGGGCTCCCCGGGGGAGCTGGAAACACCATATATTTT. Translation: CASSPGLPGGAGNTIYF.

As DNA, the CDR3 is TGTGCCAGCTCATGGGACAATTATAGCAATCAGCCCCAGCATTTT. Its protein product is CASSWDNYSNQPQHF. V gene TRBV18 combines with J gene TRBJ1-5, with a weak D call TRBD1 (6 bases). Germline loops: CDR1 KGHSH, CDR2 LQKENI. With 5 bases removed from V and 0 bases from J, the gap between germline ends came to 11 bases. The CDR3 runs 15 residues.

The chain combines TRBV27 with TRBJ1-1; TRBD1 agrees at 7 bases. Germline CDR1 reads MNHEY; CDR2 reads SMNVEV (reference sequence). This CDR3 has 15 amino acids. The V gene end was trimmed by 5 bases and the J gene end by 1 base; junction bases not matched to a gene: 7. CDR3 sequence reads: CASSPRQGSNTEAFF. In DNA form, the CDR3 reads TGTGCCAGCAGTCCCCGACAGGGCTCGAACACTGAAGCTTTCTTT.

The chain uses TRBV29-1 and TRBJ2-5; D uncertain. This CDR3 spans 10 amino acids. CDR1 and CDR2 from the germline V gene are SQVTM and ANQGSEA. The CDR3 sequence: CSATIETQYF. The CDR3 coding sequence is TGCAGTGCAACAATAGAGACCCAGTACTTC.

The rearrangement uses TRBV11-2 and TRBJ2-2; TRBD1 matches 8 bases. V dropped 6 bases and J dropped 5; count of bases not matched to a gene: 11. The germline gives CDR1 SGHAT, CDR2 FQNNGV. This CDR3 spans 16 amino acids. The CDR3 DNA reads TGTGCCAGCAGATTCCTCAGGGGGCGCCGGACCGGGGAGCTGTTTTTT. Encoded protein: CASRFLRGRRTGELFF.

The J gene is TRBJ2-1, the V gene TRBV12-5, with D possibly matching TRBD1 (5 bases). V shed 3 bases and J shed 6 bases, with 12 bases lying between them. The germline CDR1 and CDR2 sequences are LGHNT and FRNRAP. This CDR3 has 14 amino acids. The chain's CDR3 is CASGLIRDSNEQFF. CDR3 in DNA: TGTGCTAGTGGTTTAATCCGAGACAGCAATGAGCAGTTCTTC. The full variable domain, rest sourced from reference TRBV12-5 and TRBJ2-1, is DARVTQTPRHKVTEMGQEVTMRCQPILGHNTVFWYRQTMMQGLELLAYFRNRAPLDDSGMPKDRFSAEMPDATLATLKIQPSEPRDSAVYFCASGLIRDSNEQFFGPGTRLTVL.

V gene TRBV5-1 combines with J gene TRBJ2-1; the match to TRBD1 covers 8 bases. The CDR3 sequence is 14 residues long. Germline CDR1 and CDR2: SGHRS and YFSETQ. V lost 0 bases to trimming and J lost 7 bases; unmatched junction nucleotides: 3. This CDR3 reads CASSLDRGVNEQFF. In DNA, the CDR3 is TGCGCCAGCAGCTTGGACAGGGGGGTAAATGAGCAGTTCTTC.

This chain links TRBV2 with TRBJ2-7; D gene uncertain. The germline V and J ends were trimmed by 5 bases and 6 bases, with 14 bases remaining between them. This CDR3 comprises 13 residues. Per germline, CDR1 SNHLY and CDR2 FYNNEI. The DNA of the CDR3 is TGTGCCAGCAGTTCTGTCTCAACGGGCGAGCAGTACTTC. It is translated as CASSSVSTGEQYF.

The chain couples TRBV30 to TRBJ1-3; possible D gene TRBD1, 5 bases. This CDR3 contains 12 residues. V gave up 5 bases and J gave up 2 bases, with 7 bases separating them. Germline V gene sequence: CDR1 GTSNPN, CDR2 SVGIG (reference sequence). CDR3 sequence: CAWSGTGNTIYF. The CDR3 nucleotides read TGTGCCTGGTCAGGGACTGGAAACACCATATATTTT. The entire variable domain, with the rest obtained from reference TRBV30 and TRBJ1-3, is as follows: SQTIHQWPATLVQPVGSPLSLECTVEGTSNPNLYWYRQAAGRGLQLLFYSVGIGQISSEVPQNLSASRPQDRQFILSSKKLLLSDSGFYLCAWSGTGNTIYFGEGSWLTVV.

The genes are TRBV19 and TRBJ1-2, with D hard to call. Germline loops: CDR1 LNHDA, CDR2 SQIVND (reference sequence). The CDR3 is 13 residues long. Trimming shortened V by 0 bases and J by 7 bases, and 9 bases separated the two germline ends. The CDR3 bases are TGTGCCAGTAGTATAGACCTAGGCTCTGGCTACACCTTC. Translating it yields CASSIDLGSGYTF.

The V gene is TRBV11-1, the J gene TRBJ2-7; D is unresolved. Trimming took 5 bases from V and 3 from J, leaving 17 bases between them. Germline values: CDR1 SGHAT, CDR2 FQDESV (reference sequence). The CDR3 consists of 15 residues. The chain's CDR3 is CASSPPLATYYEQYF. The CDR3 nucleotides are TGTGCCAGCAGCCCTCCCCTCGCAACCTACTACGAGCAGTACTTC.

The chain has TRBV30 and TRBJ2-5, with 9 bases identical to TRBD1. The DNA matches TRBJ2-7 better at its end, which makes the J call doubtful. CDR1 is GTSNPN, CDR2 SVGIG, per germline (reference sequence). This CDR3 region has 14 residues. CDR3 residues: CAWDRGQGFSEQYF. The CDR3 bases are TGTGCCTGGGATAGAGGACAGGGGTTTAGCGAGCAGTACTTC.

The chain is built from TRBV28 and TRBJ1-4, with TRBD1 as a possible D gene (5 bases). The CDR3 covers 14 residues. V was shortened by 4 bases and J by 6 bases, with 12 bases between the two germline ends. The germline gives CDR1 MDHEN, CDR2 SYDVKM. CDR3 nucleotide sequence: TGTGCCAGCAGTTATGGGGGGGGATATGAAAAACTGTTTTTT. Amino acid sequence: CASSYGGGYEKLFF.

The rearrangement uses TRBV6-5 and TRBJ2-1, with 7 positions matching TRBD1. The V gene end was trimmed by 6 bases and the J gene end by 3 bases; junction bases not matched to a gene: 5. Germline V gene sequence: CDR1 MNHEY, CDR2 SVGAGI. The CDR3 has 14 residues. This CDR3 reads CASRPGQNYNEQFF. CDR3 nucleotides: TGTGCCAGCAGGCCGGGACAGAACTACAATGAGCAGTTCTTC.